A selection of T cell receptor beta chains follows, all from one sample in a study of blood T cell repertoires in COVID-19. The assay was immunoSEQ multiplex PCR, and TCRdb's table has in-frame clones only and misses some. Of 250,000 to 350,000 clones detected, 89% appear once; the ten largest clones hold under 15%. Material: peripheral blood. Receptors were obtained from a woman aged 55-70 years with acute or convalescent COVID-19. The CDR3 runs from the conserved cysteine through the conserved F or W. D genes are given only for firm matches. Size is omitted from some rows. Given values are once, few, many or a class for expanded clones.

D | J | size | V | CDR3 | DNA
. | TRBJ1-1 | . | TRBV7-3 | CASRPTGYGNTEAFF | TGTGCCAGCAGGCCCACAGGGTACGGAAACACTGAAGCTTTCTTT
TRBD1 | TRBJ2-3 | . | TRBV7-6 | CASSQRQGGTDTQYF | TGTGCCAGCAGCCAAAGGCAGGGGGGCACAGATACGCAGTATTTT
. | TRBJ2-5 | . | TRBV6-5 | CASSYRKTRWKETQYF | TGTGCCAGCAGTTACAGAAAGACTAGATGGAAAGAGACCCAGTACTTC
. | TRBJ2-2 | . | TRBV4-3 | CASSSYRLGGGDAPGSCFF | .
. | TRBJ2-7 | . | TRBV13 | CASSSQGNEQYF | TGTGCCAGCAGTTCCCAGGGGAACGAGCAGTACTTC
TRBD1 | TRBJ1-2 | once | TRBV27 | CASSFQTGVLSGYTF | TGTGCCAGCAGTTTTCAGACAGGGGTGTTATCTGGCTACACCTTC
TRBD1 | TRBJ1-6 | few | TRBV2 | CASSYRGLLSPLHF | TGTGCCAGCAGCTACAGGGGGCTTCTGTCACCCCTCCACTTT
. | TRBJ1-2 | . | TRBV27 | CASSPWGANYGYTF | TGTGCCAGCAGTCCTTGGGGCGCTAACTATGGCTACACCTTC
. | TRBJ2-2 | . | TRBV30 | CAWSVLYTGELFF | TGTGCCTGGAGTGTACTCTACACCGGGGAGCTGTTTTTT
. | TRBJ2-3 | . | TRBV5-4 | CASSPGPQVGTDTQYF | TGTGCCAGCAGCCCAGGGCCTCAGGTGGGCACAGATACGCAGTATTTT
. | TRBJ2-2 | . | TRBV21-1 | CASSKTSGRNTGELFF | TGTGCCAGCAGCAAGACTAGCGGCCGGAACACCGGGGAGCTGTTTTTT
. | TRBJ1-3 | . | TRBV20-1 | CSAETGNTIYF | TGCAGTGCCGAGACAGGAAACACCATATATTTT
. | TRBJ2-7 | . | TRBV27 | CASSLGAGLSYEQYF | TGTGCCAGCAGTTTAGGTGCAGGCCTCTCCTACGAGCAGTACTTC
. | TRBJ1-1 | . | TRBV6-4 | CASSRQANTEAFF | TGTGCCAGCTCCCGACAAGCGAACACTGAAGCTTTCTTT
. | TRBJ1-5 | . | TRBV10-3 | CAISEQRSNQPQHF | TGTGCCATCAGTGAGCAGCGTAGCAATCAGCCCCAGCATTTT
TRBD1 | TRBJ1-5 | . | TRBV9 | CASSGGVGTDSNQPQHF | TGTGCCAGCAGCGGAGGAGTAGGGACAGATAGCAATCAGCCCCAGCATTTT
TRBD1 | TRBJ1-5 | once | TRBV7-4 | CASSEIKSRQGENSNQPQHF | TGTGCCAGCAGTGAAATTAAATCCCGACAGGGGGAAAATAGCAATCAGCCCCAGCATTTT
. | TRBJ2-7 | . | TRBV11-3 | CASSARGGYEQYF | TGTGCCAGCAGCGCCCGAGGGGGCTACGAGCAGTACTTC
TRBD1 | TRBJ2-7 | . | TRBV24-1 | CATSDLAGGGQYF | TGTGCCACCAGTGATTTGGCAGGGGGCGGGCAGTACTTC
. | TRBJ2-7 | . | TRBV20-1 | CSARGQYEQYF | TGCAGTGCTAGAGGGCAGTACGAGCAGTACTTC
. | TRBJ2-2 | . | TRBV28 | CASQKAPTGELFF | TGTGCCAGCCAAAAAGCACCCACCGGGGAGCTGTTTTTT
. | TRBJ1-4 | . | TRBV7-7 | CASSLVGGTNEKLFF | TGTGCCAGCAGCTTAGTAGGAGGGACTAATGAAAAACTGTTTTTT
TRBD1 | TRBJ2-7 | once | TRBV5-4 | CASSSFRDSAYEQYF | TGTGCCAGCAGCTCTTTCCGGGACAGCGCCTACGAGCAGTACTTC
TRBD1 | TRBJ2-7 | few | TRBV28 | CASRGTGRYEQYF | TGTGCCAGCAGGGGGACAGGGAGGTACGAGCAGTACTTC
. | TRBJ1-5 | . | TRBV7-9 | CASSLSDSSNQPQHF | TGTGCCAGCAGCCTATCCGACAGTAGCAATCAGCCCCAGCATTTT
TRBD1 | TRBJ2-7 | . | TRBV7-8 | CASSFLGTGTYEQYF | TGTGCCAGCAGCTTTCTCGGGACAGGAACCTACGAGCAGTACTTC
. | TRBJ2-7 | once | TRBV28 | CASRPTMLDEQYF | TGTGCCAGCAGGCCCACCATGTTAGACGAGCAGTACTTC
TRBD2 | TRBJ2-1 | . | TRBV14 | CASSQLLAGGRNEQFF | TGTGCCAGCAGCCAACTACTAGCGGGAGGGCGGAATGAGCAGTTCTTC
TRBD2 | TRBJ2-1 | . | TRBV29-1 | CSVEGTSGNYNEQFF | TGCAGCGTTGAAGGGACTAGCGGAAACTACAATGAGCAGTTCTTC
. | TRBJ1-1 | . | TRBV4-3 | CASSQDSGMNTEAFF | TGCGCCAGCAGCCAAGATTCGGGGATGAACACTGAAGCTTTCTTT
. | TRBJ2-1 | . | TRBV28 | CASSPPQGRDYNEQFF | TGTGCCAGCAGCCCTCCCCAGGGTAGGGATTACAATGAGCAGTTCTTC
. | TRBJ2-6 | . | TRBV18 | CASSPSNSGANVLTF | TGTGCCAGCTCACCGTCCAACTCTGGGGCCAACGTCCTGACTTTC
TRBD1 | TRBJ1-2 | . | TRBV7-8 | CASSLSQGPQGYTF | TGTGCCAGCAGCTTATCACAGGGGCCTCAAGGCTACACCTTC
. | TRBJ1-2 | . | TRBV7-2 | CASSLGREGGYTF | TGTGCCAGCAGCTTAGGCAGGGAAGGAGGCTACACCTTC
. | TRBJ1-5 | . | TRBV6-1 | CASSEAGRGQPQHF | TGTGCCAGCAGTGAAGCCGGGAGGGGACAGCCCCAGCATTTT
TRBD1 | TRBJ1-5 | . | TRBV6-2/TRBV6-3 | CASSPGTGGVYSNQPQHF | TGTGCCAGCAGCCCCGGGACAGGGGGCGTCTATAGCAATCAGCCCCAGCATTTT
. | TRBJ1-4 | . | TRBV12-3/TRBV12-4 | CASSLGVGVQLFF | TGTGCCAGCAGTTTAGGTGTGGGAGTGCAACTGTTTTTT
TRBD1 | TRBJ2-2 | . | TRBV5-4 | CASSHRQGANTGELFF | TGTGCCAGCAGCCACCGACAGGGGGCGAACACCGGGGAGCTGTTTTTT
. | TRBJ1-6 | . | TRBV6-6 | CASSYLLGPYSPLHF | TGTGCCAGCAGTTACCTGCTAGGCCCATATTCACCCCTCCACTTT
. | TRBJ2-7 | once | TRBV14 | CASSQLGREQYF | TGTGCCAGCAGCCAGCTGGGGCGCGAGCAGTACTTC
. | TRBJ2-7 | once | TRBV7-6 | CASSLAGTTEAYEQYF | TGTGCCAGCAGCTTAGCCGGGACAACGGAAGCCTACGAGCAGTACTTC
TRBD2 | TRBJ2-2 | . | TRBV3-1/TRBV3-2 | CASSPGGAGTGELFF | TGTGCCAGCTCCCCGGGGGGGGCGGGCACCGGGGAGCTGTTTTTT
. | TRBJ1-3 | few | TRBV28 | CASTPFGQLRGNTIYF | TGTGCCAGCACCCCCTTCGGACAGCTCCGGGGAAACACCATATATTTT
TRBD2 | TRBJ2-2 | . | TRBV5-1 | CASSTAGTSGKNTGELFF | TGCGCCAGCAGCACAGCCGGGACTAGCGGTAAAAACACCGGGGAGCTGTTTTTT
. | TRBJ1-1 | . | TRBV27 | CASSLIVGNTEAFF | TGTGCCAGCAGTCTTATCGTCGGGAACACTGAAGCTTTCTTT
. | TRBJ1-3 | . | TRBV5-4 | CASSLNNGNTIYF | TGTGCCAGCAGCCTGAACAATGGAAACACCATATATTTT
TRBD1 | TRBJ1-1 | . | TRBV20-1 | CSASRAGGMNTEAFF | TGCAGTGCTAGTCGGGCAGGGGGCATGAACACTGAAGCTTTCTTT
TRBD1 | TRBJ1-1 | . | TRBV19 | CASSADRGSTEAFF | TGTGCCAGTAGTGCGGACAGGGGAAGCACTGAAGCTTTCTTT
TRBD2 | TRBJ2-1 | . | TRBV6-2/TRBV6-3 | CASSSTPAGEVNEQFF | TGTGCCAGCAGTTCCACCCCAGCGGGAGAGGTCAATGAGCAGTTCTTC
TRBD1 | TRBJ1-1 | . | TRBV19 | CASIRQGANTEAFF | TGTGCCAGTATTAGACAGGGGGCTAACACTGAAGCTTTCTTT
. | TRBJ1-2 | . | TRBV18 | CASSPEGTTSGYTF | TGTGCCAGCTCACCGGAGGGTACTACGTCTGGCTACACCTTC
. | TRBJ1-2 | . | TRBV18 | CASSHRQALNYGYTF | TGTGCCAGCTCACATCGACAGGCCCTAAACTATGGCTACACCTTC
TRBD2 | TRBJ2-1 | few | TRBV19 | CASRRVAGADYNEQFF | TGTGCCAGTAGAAGGGTAGCGGGGGCAGACTACAATGAGCAGTTCTTC
TRBD1 | TRBJ2-5 | . | TRBV7-8 | CASSRAAGTGETQYF | TGTGCCAGCAGCCGAGCCGCGGGGACAGGAGAGACCCAGTACTTC